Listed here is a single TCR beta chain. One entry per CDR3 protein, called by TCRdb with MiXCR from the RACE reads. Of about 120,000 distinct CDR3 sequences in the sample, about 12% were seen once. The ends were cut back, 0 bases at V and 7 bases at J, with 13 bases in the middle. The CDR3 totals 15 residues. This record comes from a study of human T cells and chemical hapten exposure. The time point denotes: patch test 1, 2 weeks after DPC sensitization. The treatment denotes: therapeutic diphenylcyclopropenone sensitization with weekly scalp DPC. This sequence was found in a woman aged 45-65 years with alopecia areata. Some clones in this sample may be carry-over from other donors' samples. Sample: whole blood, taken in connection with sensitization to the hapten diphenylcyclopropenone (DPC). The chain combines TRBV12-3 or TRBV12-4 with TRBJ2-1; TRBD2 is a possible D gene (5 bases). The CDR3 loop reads CASSLAGVVGNEQFF. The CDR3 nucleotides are TGTGCCAGCAGTTTAGCGGGAGTGGTTGGTAATGAGCAGTTCTTC.